Listed below are T cell receptor beta chains from one sample, sequenced in a study of early T cells in non-severe SARS-CoV-2 infection. TCRdb ran MiXCR on the 5' RACE reads and lists one entry per CDR3 protein. This sample has fewer than 130,000 distinct CDR3 sequences, with around 12% found just once. The specimen comprised whole blood, sampled at baseline. Every receptor here comes from an adult who was a healthcare worker with PCR-confirmed SARS-CoV-2 infection or an uninfected control (not recorded which). The CDR3 runs from the conserved cysteine through the conserved F or W. The D gene is left open where the match is weak. Some rows mark clone size as missing; the rest say once, few, many or name a class of expanded clone.

d_call,j_call,v_call,clone_size,cdr3_aa,cdr3_nt
.,TRBJ2-2,TRBV7-3,many,CASSLIWTGELFF,TGTGCCAGCAGCTTAATCTGGACCGGGGAGCTGTTTTTT
TRBD1,TRBJ2-3,TRBV7-6,few,CASQGAVNTQYF,TGTGCCAGCCAGGGGGCCGTGAATACGCAGTATTTT
TRBD2,TRBJ2-3,TRBV28,.,CASRLAGNTDTQYF,TGTGCCAGCAGGCTAGCGGGAAATACAGATACGCAGTATTTT
.,TRBJ1-2,TRBV10-3,.,CAISEMDYGYTF,TGTGCCATCAGTGAGATGGACTATGGCTACACCTTC
.,TRBJ2-1,TRBV4-1,few,CASSQGELAPHNEQFF,TGCGCCAGCAGCCAAGGGGAGCTAGCGCCCCACAATGAGCAGTTCTTC
TRBD2,TRBJ2-2,TRBV5-1,few,CASSLGTSVNTGELFF,TGCGCCAGCAGCTTGGGGACTAGCGTGAACACCGGGGAGCTGTTTTTT
.,TRBJ2-1,TRBV13,few,CASSSPSYNEQFF,TGTGCCAGCAGCTCGCCCTCCTACAATGAGCAGTTCTTC
.,TRBJ1-2,TRBV10-2,.,CASQDRPNYGYTF,TGCGCCAGCCAAGACAGGCCTAACTATGGCTACACCTTC
TRBD1,TRBJ1-1,TRBV29-1,.,CSVGRDSLEAFF,TGCAGCGTTGGCCGGGACAGCCTTGAAGCTTTCTTT
TRBD2,TRBJ2-1,TRBV5-1,few,CASSSRGGSVHEQFF,TGCGCCAGCAGCTCACGGGGGGGATCTGTACATGAGCAGTTCTTC
TRBD2,TRBJ2-1,TRBV24-1,medium-sized,CATSDFGGRDASGINEQFF,TGTGCCACCAGTGATTTCGGGGGGCGCGACGCTAGCGGGATTAATGAGCAGTTCTTC
.,TRBJ1-1,TRBV5-1,many,CASSLGPPNTEAFF,TGCGCCAGCAGCTTGGGCCCCCCGAACACTGAAGCTTTCTTT
TRBD1,TRBJ1-3,TRBV6-6,.,CASSSRRGQGNTIYF,TGTGCCAGCAGCTCTAGGAGGGGGCAAGGAAACACCATATATTTT
.,TRBJ2-1,TRBV5-1,few,CASSLGGSQTYNEQFF,TGCGCCAGCAGCTTGGGAGGCTCCCAGACCTACAATGAGCAGTTCTTC
.,TRBJ2-3,TRBV6-5,.,CASSYFIGGGGGDTQYF,TGTGCCAGCAGTTACTTTATAGGGGGGGGCGGCGGAGATACGCAGTATTTT
.,TRBJ2-1,TRBV29-1,few,CSATQGGNYNEQFF,TGCAGCGCTACACAGGGAGGAAACTACAATGAGCAGTTCTTC
.,TRBJ2-3,TRBV7-3,.,CASSLKRRIGGTDTQYF,TGTGCCAGCAGCTTAAAGAGGAGGATCGGTGGCACAGATACGCAGTATTTT
.,TRBJ2-2,TRBV3-1,many,CASSQEGRTGELFF,TGTGCCAGCAGCCAAGAAGGACGCACCGGGGAGCTGTTTTTT
TRBD2,TRBJ2-3,TRBV9,.,CASSVIAGDTDTQYF,TGTGCCAGCAGCGTAATAGCGGGAGACACAGATACGCAGTATTTT
.,TRBJ2-1,TRBV10-3,.,CAISEGGEEQFF,TGTGCCATCAGTGAGGGGGGCGAGGAGCAGTTCTTC
.,TRBJ2-4,TRBV4-2,many,CASSQEWENIQYF,TGTGCCAGCAGCCAAGAGTGGGAGAACATTCAGTACTTC
.,TRBJ2-3,TRBV30,.,CAWITGTTQYF,TGTGCCTGGATTACAGGGACAACGCAGTATTTT
.,TRBJ1-1,TRBV11-1,many,CASSLAWEAFF,TGTGCCAGCAGCTTAGCCTGGGAAGCTTTCTTT
TRBD2,TRBJ2-7,TRBV7-2,few,CASSLPTSGVYEQYF,TGTGCCAGCAGCTTACCTACTAGCGGGGTATACGAGCAGTACTTC
TRBD1,TRBJ2-2,TRBV18,.,CASSPPTGGTGELFF,TGTGCCAGCTCACCACCGACAGGGGGCACCGGGGAGCTGTTTTTT
.,TRBJ2-2,TRBV7-3,few,CASSLNARTGYTGELFF,TGTGCCAGCAGCTTAAACGCACGAACAGGCTACACCGGGGAGCTGTTTTTT
.,TRBJ1-1,TRBV2,few,CASKRDFGGTEAFF,TGTGCCAGCAAGAGAGATTTTGGAGGGACTGAAGCTTTCTTT
TRBD1,TRBJ2-5,TRBV12-3/TRBV12-4,many,CASSPPGTGGETQYF,TGTGCCAGCAGTCCTCCCGGGACAGGGGGAGAGACCCAGTACTTC